This TCR beta chain was identified during a study of T cell clones after liver transplantation. Study-wide results and limits: Conclusions were preliminary, with small, heterogeneous patient groups.

The V gene lost 4 bases and the J gene lost 3 bases, with 15 bases spanning the gap. Germline V gives CDR1 MNHNY, CDR2 SVGAGI (reference sequence). CDR3 length: 15 amino acids. Assay used: immunoSEQ multiplex PCR; TCRdb lists only in-frame clones, some missing. The sample lists around 71,000 clones, 80% seen once, with about 0.79% in the top ten. As for this clone: The antigen remains unidentified.

The gene calls are TRBV6-6 and TRBJ1-2; D not resolved. This specimen consisted of CD4+ T cells from blood, obtained 12 months after liver transplant. The origin of this receptor is a human patient who received a liver transplant. The graft donor may account for some of the T cells. CDR3 bases: TGTGCCAGCAGTTCCCCGGTCCAGAGCTACTATGGCTACACCTTC. This gives the protein CASSSPVQSYYGYTF.